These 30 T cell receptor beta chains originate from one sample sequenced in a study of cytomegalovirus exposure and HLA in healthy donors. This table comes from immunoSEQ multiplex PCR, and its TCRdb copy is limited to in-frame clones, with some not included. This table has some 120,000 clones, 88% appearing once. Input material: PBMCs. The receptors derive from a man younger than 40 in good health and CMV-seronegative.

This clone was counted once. The CDR3 DNA follows: TGTGCCAGCAGCCGCCTTCCGGGACTAGCGGCCGGGGAGCTGTTTTTT. The encoded protein is CASSRLPGLAAGELFF. This chain connects TRBV7-2 to TRBJ2-2; 11 bases align to TRBD2. V lost 5 bases, J lost 6 bases, and 8 bases stayed unmatched. The CDR3 has 16 amino acids. Germline lookup yields CDR1 SGHTA and CDR2 FQGNSA.

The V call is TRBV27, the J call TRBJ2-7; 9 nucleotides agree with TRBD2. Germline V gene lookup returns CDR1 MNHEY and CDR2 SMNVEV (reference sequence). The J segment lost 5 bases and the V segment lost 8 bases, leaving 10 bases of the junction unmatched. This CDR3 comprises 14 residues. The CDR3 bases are TGTGCCAGCGGGGCTTTTAGCGGGAGTAACGAGCAGTACTTC. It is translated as CASGAFSGSNEQYF.

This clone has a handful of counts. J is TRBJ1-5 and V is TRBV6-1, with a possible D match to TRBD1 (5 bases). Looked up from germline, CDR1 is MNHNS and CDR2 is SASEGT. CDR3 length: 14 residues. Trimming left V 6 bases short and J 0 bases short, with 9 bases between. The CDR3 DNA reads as TGTGCCAGCAGCGGACACCTTAGCAATCAGCCCCAGCATTTT. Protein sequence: CASSGHLSNQPQHF.

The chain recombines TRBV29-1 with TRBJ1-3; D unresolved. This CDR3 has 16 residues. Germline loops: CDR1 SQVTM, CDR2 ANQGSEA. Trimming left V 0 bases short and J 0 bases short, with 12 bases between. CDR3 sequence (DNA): TGCAGCGTTGAAGACCCCCTCGGGTTCTCTGGAAACACCATATATTTT. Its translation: CSVEDPLGFSGNTIYF.

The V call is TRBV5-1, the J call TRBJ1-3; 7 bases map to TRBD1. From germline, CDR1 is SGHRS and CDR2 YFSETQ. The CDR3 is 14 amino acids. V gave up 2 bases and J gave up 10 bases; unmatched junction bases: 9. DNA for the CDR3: TGCGCCAGCAGCTTAGGACAGGAGGGGCTAACCATATATTTT. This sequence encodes CASSLGQEGLTIYF.

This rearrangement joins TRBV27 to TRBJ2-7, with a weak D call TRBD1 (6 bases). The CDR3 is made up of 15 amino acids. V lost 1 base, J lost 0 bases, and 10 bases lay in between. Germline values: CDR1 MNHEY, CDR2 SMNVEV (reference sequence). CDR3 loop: CASSLYQGISYEQYF. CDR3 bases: TGTGCCAGCAGTTTATACCAGGGGATCTCCTACGAGCAGTACTTC.

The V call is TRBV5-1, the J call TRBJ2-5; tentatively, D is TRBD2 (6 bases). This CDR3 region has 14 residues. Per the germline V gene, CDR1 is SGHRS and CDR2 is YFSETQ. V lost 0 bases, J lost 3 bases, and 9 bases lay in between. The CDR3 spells CASSLGAGKETQYF. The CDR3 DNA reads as TGCGCCAGCAGCTTGGGGGCGGGAAAAGAGACCCAGTACTTC.

CDR3 residues: CATSTRRQGPGNTIYF. The CDR3 bases are TGTGCCACCAGCACGAGGAGACAGGGTCCTGGAAACACCATATATTTT. V usage is TRBV15 and J usage is TRBJ1-3; 7 bases agree with TRBD1. Unmatched junction bases numbered 8, after V lost 4 bases and J lost 2 bases. Germline V gene lookup returns CDR1 LNHNV and CDR2 YYDKDF (reference sequence). This CDR3 has 16 amino acids.

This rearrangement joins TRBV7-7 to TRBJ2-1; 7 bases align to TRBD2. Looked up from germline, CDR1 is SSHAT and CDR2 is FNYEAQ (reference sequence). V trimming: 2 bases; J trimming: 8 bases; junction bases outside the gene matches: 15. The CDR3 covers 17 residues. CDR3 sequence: CASSLCTERREKDEQFF. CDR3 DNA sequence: TGTGCCAGCAGCTTATGTACGGAGCGGCGGGAGAAGGATGAGCAGTTCTTC.

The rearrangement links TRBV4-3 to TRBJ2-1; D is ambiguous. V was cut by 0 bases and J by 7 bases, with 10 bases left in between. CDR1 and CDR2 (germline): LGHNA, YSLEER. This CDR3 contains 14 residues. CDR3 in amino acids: CASSQDRLLNEQFF. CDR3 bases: TGCGCCAGCAGCCAAGATCGCCTTCTAAATGAGCAGTTCTTC.

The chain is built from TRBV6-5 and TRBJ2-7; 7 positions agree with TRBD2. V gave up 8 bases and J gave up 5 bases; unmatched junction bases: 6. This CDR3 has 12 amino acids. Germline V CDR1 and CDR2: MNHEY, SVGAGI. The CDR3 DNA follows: TGTGCCAGCCGGGCGGGGGTCCACGAGCAGTACTTC. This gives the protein CASRAGVHEQYF.

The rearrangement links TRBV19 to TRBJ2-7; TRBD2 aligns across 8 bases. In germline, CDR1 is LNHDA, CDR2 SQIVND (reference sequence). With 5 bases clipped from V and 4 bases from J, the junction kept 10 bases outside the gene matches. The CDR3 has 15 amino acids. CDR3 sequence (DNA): TGTGCCAGTAGTCCCGAAGGGACTAGGAGTTACGAGCAGTACTTC. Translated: CASSPEGTRSYEQYF. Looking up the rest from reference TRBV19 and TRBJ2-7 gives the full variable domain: DGGITQSPKYLFRKEGQNVTLSCEQNLNHDAMYWYRQDPGQGLRLIYYSQIVNDFQKGDIAEGYSVSREKKESFPLTVTSAQKNPTAFYLCASSPEGTRSYEQYFGPGTRLTVT.

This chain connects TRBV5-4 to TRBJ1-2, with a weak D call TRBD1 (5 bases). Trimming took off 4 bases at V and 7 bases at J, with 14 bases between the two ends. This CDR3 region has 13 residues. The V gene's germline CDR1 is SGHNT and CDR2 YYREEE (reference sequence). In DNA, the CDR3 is TGTGCCAGCAGCGAAGGACAAGAGGTTGGCTACACCTTC. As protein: CASSEGQEVGYTF.

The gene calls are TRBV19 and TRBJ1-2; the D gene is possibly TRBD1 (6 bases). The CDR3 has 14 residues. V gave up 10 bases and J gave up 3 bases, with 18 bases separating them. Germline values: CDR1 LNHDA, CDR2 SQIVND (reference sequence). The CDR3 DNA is TGTGCCACCCGAATACCCACAGGGCACTATGGCTACACCTTC. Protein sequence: CATRIPTGHYGYTF.

Here the CDR3 DNA reads TGTGCCTGGTCGGGAGAGCGGGGGACCCAGTACTTC. Residues: CAWSGERGTQYF. The chain carries TRBV30 and TRBJ2-5; 7 bases match TRBD2. The CDR3 is made up of 12 amino acids. The V and J ends lost 5 bases and 7 bases, in that order; junction bases with no gene match: 7. The germline CDR1 and CDR2 sequences are GTSNPN and SVGIG (reference sequence).

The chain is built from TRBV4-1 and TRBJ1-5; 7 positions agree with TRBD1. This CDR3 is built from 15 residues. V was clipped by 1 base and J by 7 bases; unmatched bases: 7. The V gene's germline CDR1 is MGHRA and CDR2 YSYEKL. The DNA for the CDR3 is TGCGCCAGCAGCCAAGTACCGGACAGGAGACAGCCCCAGCATTTT. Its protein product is CASSQVPDRRQPQHF.

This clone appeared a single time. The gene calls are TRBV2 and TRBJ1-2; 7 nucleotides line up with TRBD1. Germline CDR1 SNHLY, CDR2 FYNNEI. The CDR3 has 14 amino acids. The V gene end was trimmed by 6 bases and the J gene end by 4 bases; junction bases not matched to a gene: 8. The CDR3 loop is CASSRGQHTYGYTF. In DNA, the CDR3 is TGTGCCAGCAGCCGGGGACAGCACACCTATGGCTACACCTTC.

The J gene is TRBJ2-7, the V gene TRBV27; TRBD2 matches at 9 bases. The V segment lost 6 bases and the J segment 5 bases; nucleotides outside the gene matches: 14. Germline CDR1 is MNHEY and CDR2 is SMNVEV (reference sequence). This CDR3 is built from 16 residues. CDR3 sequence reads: CASSPLGAGGPNEQYF. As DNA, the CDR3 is TGTGCCAGCAGCCCCCTAGGAGCGGGAGGCCCTAACGAGCAGTACTTC.

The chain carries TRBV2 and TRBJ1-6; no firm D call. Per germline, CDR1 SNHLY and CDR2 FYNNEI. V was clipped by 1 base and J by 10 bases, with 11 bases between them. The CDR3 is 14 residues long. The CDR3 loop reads CASSEVRARSPLHF. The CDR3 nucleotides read TGTGCCAGCAGTGAAGTGAGGGCCAGATCACCCCTCCACTTT.

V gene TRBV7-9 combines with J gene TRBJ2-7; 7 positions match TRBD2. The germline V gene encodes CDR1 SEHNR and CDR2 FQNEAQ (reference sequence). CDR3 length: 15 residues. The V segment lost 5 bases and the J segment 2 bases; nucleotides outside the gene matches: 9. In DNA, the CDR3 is TGTGCCAGCAGCCACGGACTAGGAGGAGCCTACGAGCAGTACTTC. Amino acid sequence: CASSHGLGGAYEQYF.

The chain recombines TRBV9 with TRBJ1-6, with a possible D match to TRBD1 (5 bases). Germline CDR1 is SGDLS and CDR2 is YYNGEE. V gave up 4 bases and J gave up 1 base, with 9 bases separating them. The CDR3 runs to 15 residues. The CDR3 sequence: CASSRGGSYNSPLHF. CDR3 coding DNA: TGTGCCAGCAGCAGGGGTGGATCCTATAATTCACCCCTCCACTTT.

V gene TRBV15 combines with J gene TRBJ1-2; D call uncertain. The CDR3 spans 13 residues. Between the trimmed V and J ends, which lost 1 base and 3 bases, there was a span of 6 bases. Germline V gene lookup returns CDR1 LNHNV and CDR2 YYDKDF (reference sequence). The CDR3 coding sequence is TGTGCCACCAGCAGAGTACGGGACTATGGCTACACCTTC. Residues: CATSRVRDYGYTF.

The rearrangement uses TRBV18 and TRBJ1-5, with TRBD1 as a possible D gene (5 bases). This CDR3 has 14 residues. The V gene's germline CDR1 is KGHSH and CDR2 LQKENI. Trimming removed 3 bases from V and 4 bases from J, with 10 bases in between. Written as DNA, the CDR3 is TGTGCCAGCTCACCCCCAGGGCCAAATCAGCCCCAGCATTTT. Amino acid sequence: CASSPPGPNQPQHF.

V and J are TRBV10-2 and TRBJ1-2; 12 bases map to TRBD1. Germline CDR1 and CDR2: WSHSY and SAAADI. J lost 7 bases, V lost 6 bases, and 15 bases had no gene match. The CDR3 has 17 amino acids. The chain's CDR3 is CASSLSGTGGAVGGYTF. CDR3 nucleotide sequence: TGCGCCAGCAGCTTATCCGGGACAGGGGGCGCGGTGGGTGGCTACACCTTC.

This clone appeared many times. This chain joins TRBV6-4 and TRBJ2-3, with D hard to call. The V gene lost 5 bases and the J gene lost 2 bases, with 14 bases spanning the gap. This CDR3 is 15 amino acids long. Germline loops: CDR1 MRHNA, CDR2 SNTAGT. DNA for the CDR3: TGTGCCAGCAGTATTAGGCCCGAGGCCACAGATACGCAGTATTTT. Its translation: CASSIRPEATDTQYF.

CDR3 protein: CASSFFGGGQGYLDTQYF. The CDR3 DNA reads TGTGCCAGCAGCTTCTTTGGGGGAGGACAGGGGTATTTAGATACGCAGTATTTT. The chain recombines TRBV7-6 with TRBJ2-3, with 9 nucleotides matching TRBD1. Germline CDR1 is SGHVS and CDR2 is FNYEAQ. With 3 bases clipped from V and 5 bases from J, the junction kept 15 bases outside the gene matches. This CDR3 is built from 18 residues.

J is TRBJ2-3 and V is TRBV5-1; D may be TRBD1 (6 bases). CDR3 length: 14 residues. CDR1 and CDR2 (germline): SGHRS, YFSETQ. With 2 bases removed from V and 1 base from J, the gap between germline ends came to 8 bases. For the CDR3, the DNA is TGCGCCAGCAGCTTTGCAGGGGGCACAGATACGCAGTATTTT. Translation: CASSFAGGTDTQYF.

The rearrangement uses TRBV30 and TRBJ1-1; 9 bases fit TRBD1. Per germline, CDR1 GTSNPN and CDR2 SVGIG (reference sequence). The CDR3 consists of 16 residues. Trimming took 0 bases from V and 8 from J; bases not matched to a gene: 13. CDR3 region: CAWSVKGTGNFKEAFF. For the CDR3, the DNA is TGTGCCTGGAGTGTTAAAGGGACAGGGAATTTTAAGGAAGCTTTCTTT.

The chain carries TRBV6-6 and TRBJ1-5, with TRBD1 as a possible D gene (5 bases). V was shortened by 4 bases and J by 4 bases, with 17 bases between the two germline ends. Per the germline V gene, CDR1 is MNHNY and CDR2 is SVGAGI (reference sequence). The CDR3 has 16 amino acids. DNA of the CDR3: TGTGCCAGCAGTTCTCCCTCCTCGGGACTTAATCAGCCCCAGCATTTT. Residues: CASSSPSSGLNQPQHF.

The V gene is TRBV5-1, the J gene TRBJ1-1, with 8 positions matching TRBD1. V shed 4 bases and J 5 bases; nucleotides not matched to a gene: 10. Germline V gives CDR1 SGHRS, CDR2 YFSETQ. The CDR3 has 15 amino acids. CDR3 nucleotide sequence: TGCGCCAGCAGCCCACTAGGACAGGGTGGGACTGAAGCTTTCTTT. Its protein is CASSPLGQGGTEAFF.